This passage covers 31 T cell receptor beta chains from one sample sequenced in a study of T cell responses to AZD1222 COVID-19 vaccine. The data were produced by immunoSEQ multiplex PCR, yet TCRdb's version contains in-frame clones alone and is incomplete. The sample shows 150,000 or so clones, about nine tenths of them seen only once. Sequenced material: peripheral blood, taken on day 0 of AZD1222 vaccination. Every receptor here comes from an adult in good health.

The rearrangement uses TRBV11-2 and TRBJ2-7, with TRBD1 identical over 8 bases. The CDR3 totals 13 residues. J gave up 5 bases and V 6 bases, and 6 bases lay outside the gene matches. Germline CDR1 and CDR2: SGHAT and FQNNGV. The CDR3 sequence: CASRGQGRNEQYF. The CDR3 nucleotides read TGTGCCAGCAGAGGACAGGGTCGAAACGAGCAGTACTTC.

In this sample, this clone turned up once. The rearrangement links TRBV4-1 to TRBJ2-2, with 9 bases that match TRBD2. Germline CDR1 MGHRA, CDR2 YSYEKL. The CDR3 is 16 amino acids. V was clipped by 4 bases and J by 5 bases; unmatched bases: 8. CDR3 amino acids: CASSPVAGVITGELFF. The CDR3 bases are TGCGCCAGCAGCCCTGTAGCGGGAGTCATTACCGGGGAGCTGTTTTTT.

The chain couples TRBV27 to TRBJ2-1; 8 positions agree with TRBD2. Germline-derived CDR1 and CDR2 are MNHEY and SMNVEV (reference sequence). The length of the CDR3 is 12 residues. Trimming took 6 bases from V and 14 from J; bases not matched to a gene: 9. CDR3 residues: CASSENRRGEFF. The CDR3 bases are TGTGCCAGCAGCGAGAACAGGCGGGGGGAGTTCTTC.

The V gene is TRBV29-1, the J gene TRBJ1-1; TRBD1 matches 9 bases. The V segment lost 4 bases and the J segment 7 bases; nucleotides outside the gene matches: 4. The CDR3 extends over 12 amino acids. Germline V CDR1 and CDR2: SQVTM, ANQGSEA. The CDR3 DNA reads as TGCAGCGTTGTGGGGGACAGGGATGAAGCTTTCTTT. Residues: CSVVGDRDEAFF.

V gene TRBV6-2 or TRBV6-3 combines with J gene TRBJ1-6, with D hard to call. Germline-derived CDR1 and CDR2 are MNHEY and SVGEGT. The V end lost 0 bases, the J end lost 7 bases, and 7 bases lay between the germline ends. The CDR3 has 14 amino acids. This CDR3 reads CASSYSRRNSPLHF. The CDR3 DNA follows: TGTGCCAGCAGTTACTCGAGGAGGAATTCACCCCTCCACTTT.

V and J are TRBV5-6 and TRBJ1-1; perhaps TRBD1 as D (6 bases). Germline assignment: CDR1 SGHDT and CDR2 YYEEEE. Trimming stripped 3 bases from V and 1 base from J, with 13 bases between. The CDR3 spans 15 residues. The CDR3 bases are TGTGCCAGCAGCTCCGGACAGCAAGGGAACACTGAAGCTTTCTTT. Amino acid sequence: CASSSGQQGNTEAFF.

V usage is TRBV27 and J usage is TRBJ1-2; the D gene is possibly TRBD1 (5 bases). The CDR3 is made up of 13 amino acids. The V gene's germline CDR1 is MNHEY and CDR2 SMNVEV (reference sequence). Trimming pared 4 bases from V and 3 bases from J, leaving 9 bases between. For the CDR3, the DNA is TGTGCCAGCAGTTATCAGGGCTACTATGGCTACACCTTC. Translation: CASSYQGYYGYTF.

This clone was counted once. This chain's CDR3 is CASSPQGPGNTIYF. The CDR3 DNA reads as TGTGCCAGCTCACCACAGGGACCGGGAAACACCATATATTTT. V gene TRBV18 combines with J gene TRBJ1-3, with D tentatively TRBD1 (5 bases). Germline values: CDR1 KGHSH, CDR2 LQKENI. CDR3 size: 14 residues. Trimming cost V 1 base and J 4 bases, with 8 bases left between them.

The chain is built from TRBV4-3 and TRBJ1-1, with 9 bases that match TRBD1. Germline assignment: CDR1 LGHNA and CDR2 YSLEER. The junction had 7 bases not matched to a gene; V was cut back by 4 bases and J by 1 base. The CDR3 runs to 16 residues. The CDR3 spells CASSPRHRGPNTEAFF. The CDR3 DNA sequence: TGCGCCAGCAGCCCGAGGCACAGGGGGCCGAACACTGAAGCTTTCTTT.

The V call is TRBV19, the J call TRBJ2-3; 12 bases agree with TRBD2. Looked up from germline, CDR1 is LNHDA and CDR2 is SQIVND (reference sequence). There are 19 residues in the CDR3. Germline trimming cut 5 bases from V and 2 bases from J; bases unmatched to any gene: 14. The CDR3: CASSAGLAGPWVSTDTQYF. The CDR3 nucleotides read TGTGCCAGTAGTGCCGGACTAGCGGGACCCTGGGTCTCCACAGATACGCAGTATTTT.

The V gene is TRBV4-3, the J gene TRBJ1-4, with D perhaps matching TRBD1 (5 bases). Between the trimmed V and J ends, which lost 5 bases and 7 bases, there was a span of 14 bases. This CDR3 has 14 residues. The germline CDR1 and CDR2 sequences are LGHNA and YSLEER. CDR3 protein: CASSLRSRGEKLFF. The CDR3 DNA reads TGCGCCAGCAGCTTACGCTCGAGGGGTGAAAAACTGTTTTTT.

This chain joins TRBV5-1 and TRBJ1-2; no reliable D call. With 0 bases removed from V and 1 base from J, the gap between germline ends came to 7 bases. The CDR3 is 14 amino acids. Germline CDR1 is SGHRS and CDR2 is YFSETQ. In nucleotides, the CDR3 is TGCGCCAGCAGCTTGGGGCCGGATAACTATGGCTACACCTTC. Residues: CASSLGPDNYGYTF.

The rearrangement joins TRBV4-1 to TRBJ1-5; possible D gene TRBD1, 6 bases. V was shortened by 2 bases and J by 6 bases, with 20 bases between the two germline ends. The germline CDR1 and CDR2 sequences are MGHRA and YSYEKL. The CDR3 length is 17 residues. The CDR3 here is CASSQLPAGGASQPQHF. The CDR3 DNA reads TGCGCCAGCAGCCAACTACCCGCGGGGGGGGCTAGTCAGCCCCAGCATTTT.

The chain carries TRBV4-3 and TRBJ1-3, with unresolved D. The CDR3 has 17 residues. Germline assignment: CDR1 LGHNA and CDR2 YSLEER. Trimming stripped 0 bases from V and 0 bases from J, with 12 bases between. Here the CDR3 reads CASSQDSAGYSGNTIYF. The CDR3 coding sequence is TGCGCCAGCAGCCAAGATTCCGCGGGATACTCTGGAAACACCATATATTTT.

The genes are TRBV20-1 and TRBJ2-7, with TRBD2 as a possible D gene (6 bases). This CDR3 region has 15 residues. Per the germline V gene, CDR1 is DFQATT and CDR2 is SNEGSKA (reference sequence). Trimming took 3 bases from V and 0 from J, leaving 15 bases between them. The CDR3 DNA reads TGCAGTGCTAGTGATCCGGGAGTTGGCTCCTACGAGCAGTACTTC. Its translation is CSASDPGVGSYEQYF.

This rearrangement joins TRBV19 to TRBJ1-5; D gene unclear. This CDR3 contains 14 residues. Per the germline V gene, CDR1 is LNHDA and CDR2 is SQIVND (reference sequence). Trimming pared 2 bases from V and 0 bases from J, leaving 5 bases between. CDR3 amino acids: CASSISYSNQPQHF. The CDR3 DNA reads TGTGCCAGTAGTATAAGTTATAGCAATCAGCCCCAGCATTTT. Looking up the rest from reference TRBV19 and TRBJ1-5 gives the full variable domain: DGGITQSPKYLFRKEGQNVTLSCEQNLNHDAMYWYRQDPGQGLRLIYYSQIVNDFQKGDIAEGYSVSREKKESFPLTVTSAQKNPTAFYLCASSISYSNQPQHFGDGTRLSIL.

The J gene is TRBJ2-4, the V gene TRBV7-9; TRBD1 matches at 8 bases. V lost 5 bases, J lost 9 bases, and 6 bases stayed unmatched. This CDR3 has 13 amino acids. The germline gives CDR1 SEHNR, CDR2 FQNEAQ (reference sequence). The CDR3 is CASSEGQGSIQYF. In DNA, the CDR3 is TGTGCCAGCAGCGAAGGACAGGGTAGCATTCAGTACTTC.

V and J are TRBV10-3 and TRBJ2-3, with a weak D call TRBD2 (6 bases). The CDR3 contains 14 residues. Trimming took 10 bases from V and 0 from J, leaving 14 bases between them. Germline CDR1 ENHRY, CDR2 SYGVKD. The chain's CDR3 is CATTLSGSTDTQYF. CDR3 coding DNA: TGTGCCACCACCCTAAGCGGGAGCACAGATACGCAGTATTTT.

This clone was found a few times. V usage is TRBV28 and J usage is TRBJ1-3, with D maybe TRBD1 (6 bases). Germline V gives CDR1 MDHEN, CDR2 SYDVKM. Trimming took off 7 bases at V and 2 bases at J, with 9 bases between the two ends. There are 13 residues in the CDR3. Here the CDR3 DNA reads TGTGCCAGCACAGGGGTACCTGGAAACACCATATATTTT. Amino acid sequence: CASTGVPGNTIYF.

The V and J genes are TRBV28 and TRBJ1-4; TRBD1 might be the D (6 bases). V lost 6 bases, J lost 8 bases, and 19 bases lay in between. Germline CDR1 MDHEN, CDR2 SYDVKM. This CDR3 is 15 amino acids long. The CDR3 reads CASSPMGAREEKLFF. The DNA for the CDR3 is TGTGCCAGCAGCCCGATGGGGGCCAGAGAAGAAAAACTGTTTTTT.

CDR3 protein: CASSVRGSGHNEQFF. DNA of the CDR3: TGTGCCAGCAGCGTCCGAGGCAGCGGCCACAATGAGCAGTTCTTC. The chain employs TRBV9 and TRBJ2-1, with a tentative D call TRBD2 (5 bases). Germline V CDR1 and CDR2: SGDLS, YYNGEE. The CDR3 loop spans 15 amino acids. The V gene lost 2 bases and the J gene lost 5 bases, with 14 bases spanning the gap.

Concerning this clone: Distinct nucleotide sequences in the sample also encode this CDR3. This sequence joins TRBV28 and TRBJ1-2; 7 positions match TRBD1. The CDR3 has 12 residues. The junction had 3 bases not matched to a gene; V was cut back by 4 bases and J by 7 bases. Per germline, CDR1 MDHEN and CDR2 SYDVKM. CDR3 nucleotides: TGTGCCAGCAGTTCCGACAGGGTTGGCTACACCTTC. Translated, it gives CASSSDRVGYTF.

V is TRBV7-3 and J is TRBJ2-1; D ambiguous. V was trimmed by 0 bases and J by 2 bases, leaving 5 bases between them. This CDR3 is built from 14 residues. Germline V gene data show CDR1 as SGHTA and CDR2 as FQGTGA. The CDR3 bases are TGTGCCAGCAGCTTAACGCAGACCTACAATGAGCAGTTCTTC. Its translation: CASSLTQTYNEQFF. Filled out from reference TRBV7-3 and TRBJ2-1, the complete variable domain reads GAGVSQTPSNKVTEKGKYVELRCDPISGHTALYWYRQSLGQGPEFLIYFQGTGAADDSGLPNDRFFAVRPEGSVSTLKIQRTERGDSAVYLCASSLTQTYNEQFFGPGTRLTVL.

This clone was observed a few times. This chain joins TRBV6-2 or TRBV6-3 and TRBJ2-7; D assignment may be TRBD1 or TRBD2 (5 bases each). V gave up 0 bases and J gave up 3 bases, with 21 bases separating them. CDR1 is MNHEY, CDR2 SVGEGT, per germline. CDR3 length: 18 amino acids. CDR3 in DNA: TGTGCCAGCAGTTACTCCCCCCTGGGAACTAGGGGAGACTACGAGCAGTACTTC. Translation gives CASSYSPLGTRGDYEQYF.

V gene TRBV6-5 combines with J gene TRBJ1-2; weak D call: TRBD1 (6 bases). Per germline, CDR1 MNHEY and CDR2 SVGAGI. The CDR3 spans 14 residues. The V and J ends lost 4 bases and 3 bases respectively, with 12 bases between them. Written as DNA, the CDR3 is TGTGCCAGCAGTTTAGACGGGGGCGACTATGGCTACACCTTC. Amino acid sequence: CASSLDGGDYGYTF.

In DNA form, the CDR3 reads TGTGCCAGCAGCCCACAAGGACAGGGGGCGGCGAAGACAGAAGAGACCCAGTACTTC. It yields the protein CASSPQGQGAAKTEETQYF. The chain couples TRBV11-2 to TRBJ2-5, with TRBD1 matching 11 bases. Germline loops: CDR1 SGHAT, CDR2 FQNNGV. CDR3 length: 19 amino acids. With V trimmed by 5 bases and J by 3 bases, 17 bases remained unmatched.

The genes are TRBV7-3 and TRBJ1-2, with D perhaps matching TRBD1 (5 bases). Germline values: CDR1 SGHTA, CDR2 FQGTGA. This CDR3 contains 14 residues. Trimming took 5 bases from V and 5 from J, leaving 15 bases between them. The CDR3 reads CASSPRGRDYGYTF. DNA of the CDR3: TGTGCCAGCAGCCCCCGGGGCAGGGATTATGGCTACACCTTC.

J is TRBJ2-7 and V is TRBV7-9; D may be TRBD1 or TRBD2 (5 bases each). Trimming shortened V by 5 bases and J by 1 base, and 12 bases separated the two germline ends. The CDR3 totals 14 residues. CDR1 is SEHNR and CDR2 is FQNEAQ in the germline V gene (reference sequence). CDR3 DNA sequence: TGTGCCAGCAGCCCAGGGAGCGAGTCCTACGAGCAGTACTTC. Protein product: CASSPGSESYEQYF.

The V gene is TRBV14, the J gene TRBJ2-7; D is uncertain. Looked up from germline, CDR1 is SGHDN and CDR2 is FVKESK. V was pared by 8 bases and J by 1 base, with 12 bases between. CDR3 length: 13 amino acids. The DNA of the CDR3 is TGTGCCAGCGGCCTATCGCGGTCCTACGAGCAGTACTTC. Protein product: CASGLSRSYEQYF.

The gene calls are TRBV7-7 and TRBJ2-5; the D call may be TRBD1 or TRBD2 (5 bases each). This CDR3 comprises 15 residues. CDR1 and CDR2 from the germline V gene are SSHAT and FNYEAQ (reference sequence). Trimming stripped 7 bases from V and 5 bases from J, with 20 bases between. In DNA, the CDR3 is TGTGCCAGCACCTCTTCCTGGGACCCGGGGGAGACCCAGTACTTC. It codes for CASTSSWDPGETQYF.

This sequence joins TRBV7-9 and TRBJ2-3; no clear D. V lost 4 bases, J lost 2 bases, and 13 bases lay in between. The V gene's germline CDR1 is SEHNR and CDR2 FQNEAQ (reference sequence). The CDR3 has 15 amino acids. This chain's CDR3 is CASSSTVGSTDTQYF. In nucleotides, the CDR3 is TGTGCCAGCAGCTCCACAGTCGGGTCCACAGATACGCAGTATTTT.